These T cell receptor beta chains were read from a single sample in a study of blood T cell repertoires in COVID-19. The repertoire was sequenced with immunoSEQ multiplex PCR; TCRdb's copy has only in-frame clones and lacks some. This sample has tens of thousands of clones, with around nine tenths found just once. The sequencing sample was made of peripheral blood. The receptors here all came from a man between 60 and 75 years old with active COVID-19. CDR3s include the opening cysteine and the closing phenylalanine or tryptophan. The D gene is left open where the match is weak. Part of the rows lack a size; the others show once, few, many or a class for expanded clones.

v_gene: TRBV6-2/TRBV6-3
d_gene: -
j_gene: TRBJ2-7
abundance: -
len: 15
CDR3aa: CASTPAGKSNYEQYF
CDR3nt: TGTGCCAGCACCCCGGCGGGGAAGTCGAACTACGAGCAGTACTTC

v_gene: TRBV15
d_gene: -
j_gene: TRBJ1-5
abundance: -
len: 19
CDR3aa: CATSREGRGWGYSNQPQHF
CDR3nt: TGTGCCACCAGCAGAGAGGGAAGGGGATGGGGCTATAGCAATCAGCCCCAGCATTTT

v_gene: TRBV4-1
d_gene: TRBD1
j_gene: TRBJ1-1
abundance: -
len: 15
CDR3aa: CASSQGTGGNTEAFF
CDR3nt: TGCGCCAGCAGCCAGGGGACAGGGGGGAACACTGAAGCTTTCTTT

v_gene: TRBV10-3
d_gene: -
j_gene: TRBJ2-2
abundance: -
len: 18
CDR3aa: CANSRDNVRVNGAGELFF
CDR3nt: TGTGCCAACAGCCGGGACAATGTCAGGGTAAACGGGGCCGGGGAGCTGTTTTTT

v_gene: TRBV3-1/TRBV3-2
d_gene: -
j_gene: TRBJ2-5
abundance: -
len: 14
CDR3aa: CASSQRSGGETQYF
CDR3nt: TGTGCCAGCAGCCAAAGATCCGGGGGAGAGACCCAGTACTTC

v_gene: TRBV6-5
d_gene: -
j_gene: TRBJ2-1
abundance: -
len: 12
CDR3aa: CASSLVGRRLFF
CDR3nt: TGTGCCAGCAGTTTGGTGGGGAGGCGCCTGTTCTTC

v_gene: TRBV9
d_gene: -
j_gene: TRBJ2-3
abundance: -
len: 12
CDR3aa: CASSVITDTQYF
CDR3nt: TGTGCCAGCAGTGTTATCACAGATACGCAGTATTTT

v_gene: TRBV9
d_gene: TRBD2
j_gene: TRBJ2-1
abundance: -
len: 15
CDR3aa: CASSVVSSGRGEQFF
CDR3nt: TGTGCCAGCAGCGTAGTTTCTAGCGGGAGGGGGGAGCAGTTCTTC

v_gene: TRBV5-8
d_gene: -
j_gene: TRBJ2-2
abundance: -
len: 15
CDR3aa: CASSLGQTNTGELFF
CDR3nt: TGTGCCAGCAGCTTAGGTCAGACAAACACCGGGGAGCTGTTTTTT

v_gene: TRBV6-5
d_gene: TRBD2
j_gene: TRBJ2-7
abundance: -
len: 16
CDR3aa: CASSYSLAGGSYEQYF
CDR3nt: TGTGCCAGCAGTTACTCCTTGGCGGGGGGTTCCTACGAGCAGTACTTC

v_gene: TRBV7-9
d_gene: -
j_gene: TRBJ2-1
abundance: once
len: 16
CDR3aa: CASSPKTSLPYNEQFF
CDR3nt: TGTGCCAGCAGCCCTAAGACTAGTCTCCCTTACAATGAGCAGTTCTTC

v_gene: TRBV9
d_gene: -
j_gene: TRBJ1-6
abundance: few
len: 16
CDR3aa: CASSVGLRAWNSPLHF
CDR3nt: TGTGCCAGCAGCGTGGGGCTCAGGGCTTGGAATTCACCCCTCCACTTT

v_gene: TRBV4-1
d_gene: -
j_gene: TRBJ2-7
abundance: -
len: 13
CDR3aa: CASSQVRGHEQYF
CDR3nt: TGCGCCAGCAGCCAAGTGCGGGGCCACGAGCAGTACTTC

v_gene: TRBV12-5
d_gene: -
j_gene: TRBJ2-1
abundance: -
len: 17
CDR3aa: CASGLVWQGGSYNEQFF
CDR3nt: TGTGCTAGTGGTTTGGTATGGCAGGGTGGCTCCTACAATGAGCAGTTCTTC

v_gene: TRBV7-6
d_gene: -
j_gene: TRBJ1-3
abundance: -
len: 18
CDR3aa: CASSSHGGDARSGNTIYF
CDR3nt: TGTGCCAGCAGCTCGCATGGCGGTGACGCGCGCTCTGGAAACACCATATATTTT

v_gene: TRBV6-6
d_gene: TRBD1
j_gene: TRBJ1-5
abundance: once
len: 15
CDR3aa: CASSDTGVSNQPQHF
CDR3nt: TGTGCCAGCAGTGACACAGGGGTAAGCAATCAGCCCCAGCATTTT

v_gene: TRBV5-1
d_gene: TRBD1
j_gene: TRBJ1-1
abundance: -
len: 13
CDR3aa: CASTQGALTEAFF
CDR3nt: TGCGCCAGTACACAGGGGGCGCTTACTGAAGCTTTCTTT

v_gene: TRBV7-8
d_gene: -
j_gene: TRBJ2-7
abundance: -
len: 15
CDR3aa: CASSFPPSAPYEQYF
CDR3nt: TGTGCCAGCAGCTTCCCCCCTAGCGCCCCCTACGAGCAGTACTTC

v_gene: TRBV5-4
d_gene: TRBD2
j_gene: TRBJ2-7
abundance: medium-sized
len: 16
CDR3aa: CASSWTSGRSSYEQYF
CDR3nt: TGTGCCAGCAGCTGGACTAGCGGGAGGAGCTCCTACGAGCAGTACTTC

v_gene: TRBV15
d_gene: -
j_gene: TRBJ1-5
abundance: -
len: 16
CDR3aa: CATSRDPGSPYQPQHF
CDR3nt: TGTGCCACCAGCAGAGATCCGGGGTCCCCTTATCAGCCCCAGCATTTT

v_gene: TRBV5-1
d_gene: -
j_gene: TRBJ2-1
abundance: -
len: 13
CDR3aa: CASSSRTPGAEFF
CDR3nt: TGCGCCAGCAGTTCTCGGACTCCCGGAGCGGAGTTCTTC

v_gene: TRBV3-1/TRBV3-2
d_gene: -
j_gene: TRBJ2-1
abundance: -
len: 14
CDR3aa: CASSQVSGDNEQFF
CDR3nt: TGTGCCAGCAGCCAAGTTTCAGGGGACAATGAGCAGTTCTTC

v_gene: TRBV10-1
d_gene: -
j_gene: TRBJ2-1
abundance: -
len: 14
CDR3aa: CATSPGQFYNEQFF
CDR3nt: TGCGCCACCAGCCCAGGACAATTCTACAATGAGCAGTTCTTC

v_gene: TRBV18
d_gene: TRBD1
j_gene: TRBJ1-5
abundance: -
len: 15
CDR3aa: CASSQGQGTAQPQHF
CDR3nt: TGTGCCAGCTCTCAGGGACAGGGGACCGCTCAGCCCCAGCATTTT

v_gene: TRBV7-8
d_gene: TRBD1
j_gene: TRBJ1-5
abundance: few
len: 16
CDR3aa: CASSFSGTGVGQPQHF
CDR3nt: TGTGCCAGCAGCTTCTCCGGGACAGGGGTTGGTCAGCCCCAGCATTTT

v_gene: TRBV7-8
d_gene: -
j_gene: TRBJ2-3
abundance: -
len: 15
CDR3aa: CASSYLLVITDTQYF
CDR3nt: TGTGCCAGCAGCTACCTACTAGTCATCACAGATACGCAGTATTTT

v_gene: TRBV5-1
d_gene: TRBD1
j_gene: TRBJ2-7
abundance: -
len: 12
CDR3aa: CASRDSTYEQYF
CDR3nt: TGCGCCTCCCGGGACAGCACCTACGAGCAGTACTTC

v_gene: TRBV24-1
d_gene: TRBD1
j_gene: TRBJ1-1
abundance: -
len: 15
CDR3aa: CATSDLRQGDTEAFF
CDR3nt: TGTGCCACCAGTGATTTGCGTCAGGGGGACACTGAAGCTTTCTTT

v_gene: TRBV11-3
d_gene: TRBD2
j_gene: TRBJ2-1
abundance: -
len: 16
CDR3aa: CASSFGFASGSDEQFF
CDR3nt: TGTGCCAGCAGCTTTGGATTCGCTAGCGGGAGCGATGAGCAGTTCTTC

v_gene: TRBV7-3
d_gene: -
j_gene: TRBJ2-3
abundance: -
len: 14
CDR3aa: CASSSLSSTDTQYF
CDR3nt: TGTGCCAGCAGCTCCCTCTCTAGCACAGATACGCAGTATTTT

v_gene: TRBV3-1/TRBV3-2
d_gene: TRBD2
j_gene: TRBJ2-1
abundance: -
len: 18
CDR3aa: CASSQEAFIERDLNEQFF
CDR3nt: TGTGCCAGCAGCCAAGAAGCTTTCATCGAGCGGGATTTGAATGAGCAGTTCTTC